This T cell receptor (beta chain) came from a study of blood T cell repertoires in COVID-19. Overall study context: There were acute and convalescent COVID-19 samples, and they came from the United States, Italy and Spain.

Germline V gene lookup returns CDR1 SQVTM and CDR2 ANQGSEA. This CDR3 spans 14 amino acids. V trimming: 3 bases; J trimming: 7 bases; junction bases outside the gene matches: 6. Assay used: immunoSEQ multiplex PCR; TCRdb lists only in-frame clones, some missing. The table has about 230,000 clones, 83% seen once. The origin of this receptor is an elderly man with acute or convalescent COVID-19. Sequencing was carried out using peripheral blood. The V call is TRBV29-1, the J call TRBJ1-4; 9 nucleotides line up with TRBD1. The CDR3 DNA reads TGCAGCGTTGAGCCGGGACAGGGTGGTGAAAAACTGTTTTTT. It encodes CSVEPGQGGEKLFF.